The following is a T cell receptor beta chain sequence with its context. The antigen remains unidentified. Produced via immunoSEQ multiplex PCR; TCRdb's table is partial and in-frame only. The table has approximately 50,000 clones, over 60% seen once. The data belong to a study of a mutant IDH1 vaccine in newly diagnosed glioma. About the study: Vaccine administration was initiated 4-6 weeks following radiotherapy alone, or with temozolomide cycles. Patients under treatment included about 62% males and roughly 40% females and had a mean age of approximately 44 years.

V gave up 1 base and J gave up 2 bases, with 15 bases separating them. Germline-derived CDR1 and CDR2 are MDHEN and SYDVKM. This CDR3 comprises 17 residues. The time point is: week 47, end of study. The content of each vaccine dose was 300 ug of mutant IDH1 20-mer peptide, and topical imiquimod accompanied it. Each patient was administered eight vaccinations, scheduled in weeks 1, 3, 5, 7, 11, 15, 19 and 23. This TCR came from a woman aged 40 to 50 with glioma. Some clones in this sample may be carry-over from other donors' samples. The rearrangement links TRBV28 to TRBJ1-5; D is ambiguous. Specimen: PBMCs, collected from a glioma patient whose treatment included an IDH1 peptide vaccine. The CDR3 loop reads CASSLLTSAWGNQPQHF. The DNA for the CDR3 is TGTGCCAGCAGTTTATTGACCTCAGCATGGGGCAATCAGCCCCAGCATTTT.